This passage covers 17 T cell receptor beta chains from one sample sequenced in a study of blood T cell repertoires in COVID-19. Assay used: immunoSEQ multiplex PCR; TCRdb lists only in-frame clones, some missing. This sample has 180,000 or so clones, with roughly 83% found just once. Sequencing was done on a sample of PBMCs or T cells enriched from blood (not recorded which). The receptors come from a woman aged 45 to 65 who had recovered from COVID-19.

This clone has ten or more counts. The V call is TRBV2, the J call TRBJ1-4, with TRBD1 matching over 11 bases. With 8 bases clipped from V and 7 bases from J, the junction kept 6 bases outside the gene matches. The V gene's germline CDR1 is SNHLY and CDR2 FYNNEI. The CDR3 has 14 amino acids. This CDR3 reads CASYPGTGGEKLFF. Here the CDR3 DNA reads TGTGCCAGCTATCCCGGGACAGGGGGTGAAAAACTGTTTTTT. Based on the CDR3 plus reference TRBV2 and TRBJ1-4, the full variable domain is EPEVTQTPSHQVTQMGQEVILRCVPISNHLYFYWYRQILGQKVEFLVSFYNNEISEKSEIFDDQFSVERPDGSNFTLKIRSTKLEDSAMYFCASYPGTGGEKLFFGSGTQLSVL.

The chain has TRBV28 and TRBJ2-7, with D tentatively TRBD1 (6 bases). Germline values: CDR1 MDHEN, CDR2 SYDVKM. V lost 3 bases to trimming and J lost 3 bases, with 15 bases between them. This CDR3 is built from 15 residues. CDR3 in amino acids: CASSFGSGQIYEQYV. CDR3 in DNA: TGTGCCAGCAGTTTCGGATCCGGACAGATCTACGAGCAGTACGTC.

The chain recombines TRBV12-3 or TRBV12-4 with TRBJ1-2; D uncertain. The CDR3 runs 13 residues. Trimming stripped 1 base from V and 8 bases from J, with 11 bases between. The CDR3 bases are TGTGCCAGCAGTTTAGAAGGTCGGAGGGGCTACACCTTC. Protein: CASSLEGRRGYTF.

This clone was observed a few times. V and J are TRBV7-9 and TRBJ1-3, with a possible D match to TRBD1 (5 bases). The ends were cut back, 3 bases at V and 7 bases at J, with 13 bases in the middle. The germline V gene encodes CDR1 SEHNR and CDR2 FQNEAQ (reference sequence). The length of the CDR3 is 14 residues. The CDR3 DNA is TGTGCCAGCAGCTTTACGGCCCAGGGCAACACCATATATTTT. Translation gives CASSFTAQGNTIYF.

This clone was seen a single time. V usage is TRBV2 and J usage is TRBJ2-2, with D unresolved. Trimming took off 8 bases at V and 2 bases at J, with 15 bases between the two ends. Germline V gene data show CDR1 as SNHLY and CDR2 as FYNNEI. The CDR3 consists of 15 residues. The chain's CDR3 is CASVRAVVNTGELFF. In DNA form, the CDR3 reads TGTGCCAGCGTCCGAGCTGTCGTTAACACCGGGGAGCTGTTTTTT.

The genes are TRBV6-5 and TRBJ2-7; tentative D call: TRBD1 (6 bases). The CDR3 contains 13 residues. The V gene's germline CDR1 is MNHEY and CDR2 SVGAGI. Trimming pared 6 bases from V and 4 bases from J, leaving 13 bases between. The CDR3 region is CASSRSRGYEQYV. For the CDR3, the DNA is TGTGCCAGCAGCCGGAGCAGGGGATACGAGCAGTACGTC.

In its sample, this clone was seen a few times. The CDR3 protein is CASSSDRGSQPQHF. CDR3 DNA sequence: TGTGCCAGCAGCTCGGACAGGGGGAGTCAGCCCCAGCATTTT. The chain has TRBV7-2 and TRBJ1-5, with 10 bases aligning to TRBD1. CDR1 and CDR2 (germline): SGHTA, FQGNSA. The V and J ends lost 4 bases and 6 bases, in that order; junction bases with no gene match: 3. CDR3 length equals 14 residues.

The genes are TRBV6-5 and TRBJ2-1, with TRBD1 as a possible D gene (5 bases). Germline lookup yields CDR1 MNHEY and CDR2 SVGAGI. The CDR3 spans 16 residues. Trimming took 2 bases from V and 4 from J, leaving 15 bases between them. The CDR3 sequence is CASSYPGSSRYNEQFF. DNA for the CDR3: TGTGCCAGCAGTTACCCAGGGTCGAGCCGTTACAATGAGCAGTTCTTC.

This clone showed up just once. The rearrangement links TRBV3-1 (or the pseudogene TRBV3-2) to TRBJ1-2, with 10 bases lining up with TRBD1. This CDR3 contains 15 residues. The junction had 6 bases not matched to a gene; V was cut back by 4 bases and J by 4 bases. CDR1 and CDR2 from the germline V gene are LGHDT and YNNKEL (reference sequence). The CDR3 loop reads CASSRDRGRIYGYTF. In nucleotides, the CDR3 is TGTGCCAGCAGCCGAGACAGGGGGCGCATCTATGGCTACACCTTC.

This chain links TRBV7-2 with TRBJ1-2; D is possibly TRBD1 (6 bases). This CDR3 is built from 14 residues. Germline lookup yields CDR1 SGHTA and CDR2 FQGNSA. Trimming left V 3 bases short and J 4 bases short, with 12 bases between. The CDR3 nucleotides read TGTGCCAGCAGCTTGGGGGCGCGTAGCTATGGCTACACCTTC. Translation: CASSLGARSYGYTF.

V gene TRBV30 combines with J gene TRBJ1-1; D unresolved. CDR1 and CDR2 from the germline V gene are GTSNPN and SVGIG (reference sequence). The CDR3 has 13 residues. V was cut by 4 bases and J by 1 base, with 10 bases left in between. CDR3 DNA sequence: TGTGCCTGGACAAAGACACCGAACACTGAAGCTTTCTTT. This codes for CAWTKTPNTEAFF.

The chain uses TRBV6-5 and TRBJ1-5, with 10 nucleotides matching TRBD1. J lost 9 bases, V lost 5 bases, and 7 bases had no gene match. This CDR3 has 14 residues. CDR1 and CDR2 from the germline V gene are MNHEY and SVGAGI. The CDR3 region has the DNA TGTGCCAGCAGTCGGGGACAGGGGATATGGCCCCAGCATTTT. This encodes CASSRGQGIWPQHF.

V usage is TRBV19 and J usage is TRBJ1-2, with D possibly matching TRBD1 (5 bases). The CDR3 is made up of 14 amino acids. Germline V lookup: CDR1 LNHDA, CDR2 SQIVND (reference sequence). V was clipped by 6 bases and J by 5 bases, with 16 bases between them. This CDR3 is CASSPNWGDYGYTF. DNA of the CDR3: TGTGCCAGTAGCCCGAATTGGGGGGATTATGGCTACACCTTC.

The CDR3: CASSLKEASEQFF. As DNA, the CDR3 is TGTGCCAGCAGCTTAAAGGAAGCGAGTGAGCAGTTCTTC. V gene TRBV7-9 combines with J gene TRBJ2-1; no definite D call. The CDR3 extends over 13 amino acids. Per the germline V gene, CDR1 is SEHNR and CDR2 is FQNEAQ (reference sequence). Between the trimmed V and J ends, which lost 2 bases and 9 bases, there was a span of 11 bases.

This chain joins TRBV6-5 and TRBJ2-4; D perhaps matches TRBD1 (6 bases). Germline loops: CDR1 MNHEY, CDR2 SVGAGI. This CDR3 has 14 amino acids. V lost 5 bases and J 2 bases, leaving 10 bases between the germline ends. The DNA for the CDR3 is TGTGCCAGCAGTCCCACAGGGCCCAAAAACATTCAGTACTTC. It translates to CASSPTGPKNIQYF.

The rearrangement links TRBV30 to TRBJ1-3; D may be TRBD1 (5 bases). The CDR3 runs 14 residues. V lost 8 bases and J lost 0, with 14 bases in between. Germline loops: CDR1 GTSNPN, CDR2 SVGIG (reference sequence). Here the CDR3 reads CALSSGGSGNTIYF. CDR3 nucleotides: TGTGCCCTCTCGTCCGGGGGCTCTGGAAACACCATATATTTT.

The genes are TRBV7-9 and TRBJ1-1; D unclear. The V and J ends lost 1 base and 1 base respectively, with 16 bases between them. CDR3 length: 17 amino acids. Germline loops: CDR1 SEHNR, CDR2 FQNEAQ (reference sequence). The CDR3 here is CASSLEYVTFGNTEAFF. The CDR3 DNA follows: TGTGCCAGCAGCTTAGAATACGTAACTTTCGGGAACACTGAAGCTTTCTTT.